This T cell receptor beta chain was captured by sequencing in a study of T cells in Graves' hyperthyroidism and ophthalmopathy. This clonotype showed up many times. Its antigen is as yet unknown. Overall study findings and caveats: A 13 V-J signature model discriminated ophthalmopathy versus stable hyperthyroidism.

The TCR beta CDR3 regions underwent amplification using RNA transcripts as the source. An initial round of RT-PCR targeting the TCR CDR3 relied on the HTBI primer set. TCRdb recomputed calls from the multiplex PCR reads with MiXCR, one row per CDR3 protein. This sample has 200,000 to 250,000 distinct CDR3 sequences, with around 17% found just once. CDR1 and CDR2 from the germline V gene are MDHEN and SYDVKM. CDR3 length: 15 amino acids. J was trimmed by 7 bases and V by 5 bases; bases with no gene match: 6. Specimen: blood. The J gene is TRBJ1-6, the V gene TRBV28, with TRBD1 matching 9 bases. This clonotype was sampled from a young woman with Graves' ophthalmopathy. CDR3 in DNA: TGTGCCAGCAGTCCGGGGACAGGGCAGAATTCACCCCTCCACTTT. This gives the protein CASSPGTGQNSPLHF.